This T cell receptor (beta chain) was identified in a study of cytomegalovirus exposure and HLA in healthy donors. Study-level results: Analyzed later, most CMV-associated TCR beta chains appeared HLA-restricted. Among the sequence variants, a highly shared cluster was likely an artifact of sequencing. Segments of the TCR beta V type were, in most cases, productive about 90% or about 30% of the time in an earlier analysis. Most subjects had HLA-A and HLA-B alleles reportedly predicted accurately by TCR beta sequences.

Points on this clone: Its specificity is unknown.

The PCR contained 60 Vbeta and 13 Jbeta primers. This table comes from immunoSEQ multiplex PCR, and its TCRdb copy is limited to in-frame clones, with some not included. This sample yields over 130,000 clones, of which approximately 70% are seen a single time; approximately 1.8% belongs to the top ten. The origin of this receptor is a woman in her thirties in good health and CMV-seronegative. The sample comprised PBMCs.

CDR3 region: CASSLTSGGANEQFF. The CDR3 coding sequence is TGTGCCAGCAGCTTAACCAGCGGGGGGGCCAATGAGCAGTTCTTC. V and J are TRBV7-2 and TRBJ2-1; 10 nucleotides align to TRBD2. The germline V gene has CDR1 SGHTA and CDR2 FQGNSA. J lost 6 bases, V lost 2 bases, and 4 bases had no gene match. The CDR3 consists of 15 residues.